This entry features one TCR beta chain sequence. What it recognizes is unknown. The data belong to a study of cytomegalovirus exposure and HLA in healthy donors. Study outcomes and limitations: According to an earlier analysis, most TCR beta V segments yielded productive rearrangements about 87% or about 30% of the time. Reports indicated that the classifier achieved high specificity and sensitivity in diagnosing cytomegalovirus status.

In the PCR, 60 Vbeta and 13 Jbeta primers were used. Original data processing: An analysis performed later counted 81 million or so unique TCR beta chains (roughly 9.9 million of them shared). Sequenced by immunoSEQ multiplex PCR; TCRdb stores in-frame clones only, minus some. V and J calls and clone size follow that table, whereas D and trimming were derived from the DNA. This repertoire shows approximately 110,000 clones, 65% to 80% found once; its top ten account for 13%. This CDR3 has 17 residues. The germline V gene has CDR1 SGHNT and CDR2 YYREEE (reference sequence). With 1 base removed from V and 0 bases from J, the gap between germline ends came to 17 bases.

Sequences were obtained from PBMCs. The origin of this receptor is a woman aged 60 to 75 in good health and CMV-seropositive. This rearrangement joins TRBV5-4 to TRBJ2-7, with D perhaps TRBD1 (6 bases). CDR3 nucleotide sequence: TGTGCCAGCAGCTTGTATGGCAGGGGCCCACACTCCTACGAGCAGTACTTC. This encodes CASSLYGRGPHSYEQYF.